Following are 10 T cell receptor beta chains from one sample sequenced in a study of Ad26.COV2.S vaccination and SARS-CoV-2 variants. This sample's treatment: roughly 18 received Ad26.COV2.S at low or high dose, single or two shots; 5 received placebo; per-sample allocation not given. Repertoires come from day 63 after the first vaccine or placebo injection. Using immunoSEQ multiplex PCR, the repertoire was profiled, and TCRdb retains in-frame clones only, with some absent. This table holds 250,000 or so clones, approximately 90% found once. This specimen was peripheral blood, taken in a trial of Ad26.COV2.S vaccine versus placebo. Receptor source: a person aged 18 to 65 who received the Ad26.COV2.S COVID-19 vaccine or a placebo.

The V gene is TRBV19, the J gene TRBJ2-7; 9 nucleotides agree with TRBD1. This CDR3 comprises 14 residues. Germline CDR1 reads LNHDA; CDR2 reads SQIVND (reference sequence). V lost 2 bases to trimming and J lost 4 bases; unmatched junction nucleotides: 3. CDR3 in DNA: TGTGCCAGTAGTATACGGACAGGGGCTTACGAGCAGTACTTC. This translates into CASSIRTGAYEQYF.

This chain uses TRBV15 with TRBJ1-2, with no clear D. The V gene's germline CDR1 is LNHNV and CDR2 YYDKDF (reference sequence). CDR3 length: 14 residues. The V and J ends lost 1 base and 8 bases respectively, with 14 bases between them. CDR3 in DNA: TGTGCCACCAGCAGAGGGACCCTCGCTGAGGGCTACACCTTC. As protein: CATSRGTLAEGYTF. Supplemented by reference TRBV15 and TRBJ1-2, the full variable domain reads DAMVIQNPRYQVTQFGKPVTLSCSQTLNHNVMYWYQQKSSQAPKLLFHYYDKDFNNEADTPDNFQSRRPNTSFCFLDIRSPGLGDTAMYLCATSRGTLAEGYTFGSGTRLTVV.

This chain connects TRBV29-1 to TRBJ2-1; D possibly corresponds to TRBD1 (5 bases). CDR1 and CDR2 (germline): SQVTM, ANQGSEA. CDR3 size: 14 residues. Trimming took off 7 bases at V and 0 bases at J, with 13 bases between the two ends. The CDR3 DNA sequence: TGCAGCGCCTCAGGGCCCCCCTCCTACAATGAGCAGTTCTTC. This codes for CSASGPPSYNEQFF.

This chain uses TRBV27 with TRBJ1-1; 7 bases line up with TRBD1. CDR1 is MNHEY, CDR2 SMNVEV, per germline (reference sequence). After removal of 6 bases from V and 8 bases from J, the junction contained 6 bases not matched to a gene. CDR3 length: 12 residues. For the CDR3, the DNA is TGTGCCAGCAGCCGTCCGACAGGGGAAGCTTTCTTT. It is translated as CASSRPTGEAFF.

The chain employs TRBV9 and TRBJ2-5, with TRBD2 matching 7 bases. CDR1 is SGDLS, CDR2 YYNGEE, per germline. The CDR3 sequence is 16 residues long. V was pared by 1 base and J by 2 bases, with 8 bases of the junction left unmatched. The CDR3 DNA follows: TGTGCCAGCAGCGTATCCGCTAGCGGAGAACAAGAGACCCAGTACTTC. Protein: CASSVSASGEQETQYF.

The J gene is TRBJ1-1, the V gene TRBV12-3 or TRBV12-4; D gene unclear. The CDR3 loop spans 12 amino acids. Trimming removed 1 base at V and 11 bases at J, with 11 bases between. The chain's CDR3 is CASSLVRGRAFF. The CDR3 DNA sequence: TGTGCCAGCAGTTTAGTTCGGGGTCGGGCTTTCTTT.

The CDR3, as DNA: TGTGCCAGCAGCTTAGCATTATACAATGAGCAGTTCTTC. Its protein product is CASSLALYNEQFF. V and J are TRBV7-3 and TRBJ2-1; D gene uncertain. In germline, CDR1 is SGHTA, CDR2 FQGTGA. V was cut by 2 bases and J by 4 bases, with 6 bases left in between. This CDR3 comprises 13 residues.

This chain connects TRBV30 to TRBJ2-7; 9 bases fit TRBD1. Germline V gene lookup returns CDR1 GTSNPN and CDR2 SVGIG (reference sequence). V gave up 2 bases and J gave up 7 bases; unmatched junction bases: 12. The CDR3 contains 15 residues. CDR3 coding DNA: TGTGCCTGGAGTCCCCCCGGGACAGGGAGGCGGGAGCAGTACTTC. Translation: CAWSPPGTGRREQYF.

This rearrangement joins TRBV7-9 to TRBJ2-7; D is possibly TRBD2 (6 bases). V gave up 7 bases and J gave up 6 bases, with 16 bases separating them. Looked up from germline, CDR1 is SEHNR and CDR2 is FQNEAQ (reference sequence). The CDR3 has 13 amino acids. CDR3 DNA: TGTGCCAGCACCTCAGGGTCGGGGGTCGAGCAGTACTTC. Protein product: CASTSGSGVEQYF.

The sample holds one count of this clone. The CDR3: CASSQILGNTEAFF. For the CDR3, the DNA is TGTGCCAGCAGCCAGATATTAGGGAACACTGAAGCTTTCTTT. The chain links TRBV5-4 to TRBJ1-1; D is unclear. The CDR3 loop spans 14 amino acids. V was trimmed by 4 bases and J by 1 base, leaving 11 bases between them. Germline V gene data show CDR1 as SGHNT and CDR2 as YYREEE (reference sequence).